This T cell receptor (beta chain) originates from a study of cytomegalovirus exposure and HLA in healthy donors. Study-level background: Out of 350 to 400 genotyped donors, roughly 83% belonged to the Caucasian-associated ancestry cluster.

About this clone: Its antigen is not identified.

CDR1 and CDR2 from the germline V gene are KGHSH and LQKENI. The CDR3 covers 17 residues. Unmatched junction bases numbered 10, after V lost 4 bases and J lost 3 bases. Findings of the study overall: Reported findings show TCR beta sequences accurately forecast HLA-A and HLA-B alleles in most subjects.

Primers: 60 Vbeta forward and 13 Jbeta reverse. Sequenced by immunoSEQ multiplex PCR; TCRdb stores in-frame clones only, minus some. The repertoire holds some 45,000 clones, with 70% to 80% as singletons. Material for sequencing was PBMCs. This TCR was sampled from a man aged 25 to 40 in good health and CMV-seronegative. The chain uses TRBV18 and TRBJ2-2; TRBD2 aligns across 8 bases. This chain's CDR3 is CASSRSGLAGYTGELFF. In DNA, the CDR3 is TGTGCCAGCTCACGGTCCGGCCTAGCGGGCTACACCGGGGAGCTGTTTTTT.